The 5 T cell receptor beta chains presented below share a single source sample, sequenced in a study of T-cell memory formation after mild COVID-19. TCRdb re-called the 5' RACE reads with MiXCR, one entry per CDR3 protein. The sample yields hundreds of thousands of distinct CDR3 sequences, around a fifth seen once. The sequencing input was PBMCs or a T cell subset sorted from them (not recorded which). Source of these receptors: a man between 18 and 29 years old who had mild COVID-19 (a few samples of this study predate the infection). Cell type and time point are not known.

This chain links TRBV11-2 with TRBJ1-6; no definite D call. This CDR3 region has 14 residues. The V and J ends lost 3 bases and 5 bases respectively, with 8 bases between them. The V gene's germline CDR1 is SGHAT and CDR2 FQNNGV. CDR3 coding DNA: TGTGCCAGCAGCTTCCTGGGAGATAATTCACCCCTCCACTTT. This codes for CASSFLGDNSPLHF.

This clonotype came up a few times. J is TRBJ1-2 and V is TRBV6-4; 9 nucleotides align to TRBD1. Germline V lookup: CDR1 MRHNA, CDR2 SNTAGT. V was pared by 6 bases and J by 5 bases, with 10 bases of the junction left unmatched. The CDR3 covers 15 residues. CDR3 protein: CASRGSGTGPYGYTF. The CDR3 nucleotides read TGTGCCAGCAGGGGATCCGGGACAGGGCCGTATGGCTACACCTTC.

The chain has TRBV5-1 and TRBJ1-3, with no clear D. Germline loops: CDR1 SGHRS, CDR2 YFSETQ. The V gene lost 4 bases and the J gene lost 4 bases, with 9 bases spanning the gap. The length of the CDR3 is 13 residues. CDR3 protein: CASSRDGGNTIYF. In DNA form, the CDR3 reads TGCGCCAGCAGCCGCGACGGGGGAAACACCATATATTTT.

This clonotype was seen only a few times. This chain connects TRBV28 to TRBJ1-1, with 9 bases matching TRBD1. After removal of 6 bases from V and 9 bases from J, the junction contained 8 bases not matched to a gene. CDR3 size: 13 residues. The germline gives CDR1 MDHEN, CDR2 SYDVKM. The chain's CDR3 is CASRGPTGGKAFF. The CDR3 DNA sequence: TGTGCCAGCAGGGGTCCGACAGGGGGGAAAGCTTTCTTT. Complete variable domain (other parts from reference TRBV28 and TRBJ1-1): DVKVTQSSRYLVKRTGEKVFLECVQDMDHENMFWYRQDPGLGLRLIYFSYDVKMKEKGDIPEGYSVSREKKERFSLILESASTNQTSMYLCASRGPTGGKAFFGQGTRLTVV.

This clonotype was detected only a few times. J is TRBJ2-5 and V is TRBV7-3; D unclear. The V end was cut by 3 bases, the J end by 3 bases, with 20 bases between. The CDR3 runs 17 residues. The V gene's germline CDR1 is SGHTA and CDR2 FQGTGA. CDR3 region: CASSLNPDGKTEETQYF. The CDR3 nucleotides are TGTGCCAGCAGCTTGAATCCCGACGGAAAAACTGAAGAGACCCAGTACTTC.